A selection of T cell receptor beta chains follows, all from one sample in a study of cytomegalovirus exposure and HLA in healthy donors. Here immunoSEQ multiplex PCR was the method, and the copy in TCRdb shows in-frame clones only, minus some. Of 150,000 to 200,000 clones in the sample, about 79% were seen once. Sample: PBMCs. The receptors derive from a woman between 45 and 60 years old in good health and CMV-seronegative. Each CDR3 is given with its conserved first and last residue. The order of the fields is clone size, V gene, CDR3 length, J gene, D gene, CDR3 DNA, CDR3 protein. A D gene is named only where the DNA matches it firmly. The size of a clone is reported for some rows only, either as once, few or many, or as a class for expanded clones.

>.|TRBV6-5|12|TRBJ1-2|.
TGTGCCAGCAGGGCCGGGGGGCATGGCTACACCTTC
CASRAGGHGYTF
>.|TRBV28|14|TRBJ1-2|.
TGTGCCAGCAGTCTACCCGTGAGGGTTGATGGCTACACCTTC
CASSLPVRVDGYTF
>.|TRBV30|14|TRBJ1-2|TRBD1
TGTGCCTGGAGTCCGACAGGGAACAACTATGGCTACACCTTC
CAWSPTGNNYGYTF
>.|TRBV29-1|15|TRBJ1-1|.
TGCAGCGTTGAACTGGGGGGGGGTCTGGGAACTGAAGCTTTCTTT
CSVELGGGLGTEAFF
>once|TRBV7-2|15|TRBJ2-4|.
TGTGCCAGCAGCTTAGCGGCGGGGCGGCAAAACATTCAGTACTTC
CASSLAAGRQNIQYF
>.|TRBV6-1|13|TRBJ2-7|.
TGTGCCAGCAGTGAAGCAACCTATTACGAGCAGTACTTC
CASSEATYYEQYF
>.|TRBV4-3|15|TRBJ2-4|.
TGCGCCAGCAGCCAAGATAGACTAGCCAAAAACATTCAGTACTTC
CASSQDRLAKNIQYF
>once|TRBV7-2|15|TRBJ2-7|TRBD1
TGTGCCAGCGCCTCCACGGTGACAGGGGGCTACGAGCAGTACTTC
CASASTVTGGYEQYF
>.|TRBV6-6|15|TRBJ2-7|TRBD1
TGTGCCAGCAGTTACTTGGGGACAGATACCTACGAGCAGTACTTC
CASSYLGTDTYEQYF
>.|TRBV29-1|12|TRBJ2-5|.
TGCAGCGTTGGGGAGGTGGAAGAGACCCAGTACTTC
CSVGEVEETQYF
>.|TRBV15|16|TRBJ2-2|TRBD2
TGTGCCACCAGCAGAGATCCTAGCGGGGGGACCGGGGAGCTGTTTTTT
CATSRDPSGGTGELFF
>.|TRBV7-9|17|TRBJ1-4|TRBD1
TGCGCCAGCAGCCAAGGGACAGGGGGATTATCTAATGAAAAACTGTTTTTT
CASSQGTGGLSNEKLFF
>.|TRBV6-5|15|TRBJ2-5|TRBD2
TGTGCCAGCAGTTACGATAGCGGGTGGGGGGAGACCCAGTACTTC
CASSYDSGWGETQYF
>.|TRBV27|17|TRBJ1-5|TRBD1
TGTGCCAGCAGTCCTCACCCCGACAGGGCGGTCAATCAGCCCCAGCATTTT
CASSPHPDRAVNQPQHF
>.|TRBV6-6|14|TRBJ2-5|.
TGTGCCAGCAGTCGCGCCGGGAATCAAGAGACCCAGTACTTC
CASSRAGNQETQYF
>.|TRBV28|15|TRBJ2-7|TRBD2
TGTGCCAGCAGGAAGACTAGCGGGTACACCTACGAGCAGTACTTC
CASRKTSGYTYEQYF
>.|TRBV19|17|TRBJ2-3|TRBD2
TGTGCCAGTAGTATATCCGGACTAGCGGGTTCGACAGATACGCAGTATTTT
CASSISGLAGSTDTQYF
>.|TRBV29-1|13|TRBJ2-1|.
TGCAGCGCCCGAGAGTTCGACTACAATGAGCAGTTCTTC
CSAREFDYNEQFF
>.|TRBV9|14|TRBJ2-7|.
TGTGCCAGCAGCGTACCCCCCGGTTCCTACGAGCAGTACTTC
CASSVPPGSYEQYF
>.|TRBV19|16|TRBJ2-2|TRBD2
TGTGCCAGCCGTAACAAGGGACTATCAAGCACCGGGGAGCTGTTTTTT
CASRNKGLSSTGELFF
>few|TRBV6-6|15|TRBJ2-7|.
TGTGCCAGCAGTATATCCCAGGGAAGGGACTACGAGCAGTACTTC
CASSISQGRDYEQYF
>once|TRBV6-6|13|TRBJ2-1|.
TGTGCCAGCAGTTATAGCGAGTACAATGAGCAGTTCTTC
CASSYSEYNEQFF
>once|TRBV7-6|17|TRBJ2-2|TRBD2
TGTGCCAGCAGCCCGCACGCGGGAGGCGCGAACACCGGGGAGCTGTTTTTT
CASSPHAGGANTGELFF
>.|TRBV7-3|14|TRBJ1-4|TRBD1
TGTGCCAGCAGCTTGACCGGGACAGATGAAAAACTGTTTTTT
CASSLTGTDEKLFF
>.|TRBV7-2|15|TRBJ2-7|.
TGTGCCAGCAGCCGCGACGAGGTAATTGGCTACGAGCAGTACTTC
CASSRDEVIGYEQYF
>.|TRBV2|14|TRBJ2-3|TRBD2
TGTGCCAGCAGTGGAGCGGGAGCTACAGATACGCAGTATTTT
CASSGAGATDTQYF
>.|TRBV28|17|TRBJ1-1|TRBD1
TGTGCCAGCAGTACTATTGGACAGGGGGCAATGAACACTGAAGCTTTCTTT
CASSTIGQGAMNTEAFF
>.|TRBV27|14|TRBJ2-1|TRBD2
TGTGCCAGCAGTTCGGGACTAGCGGGGGTTGAGCAGTTCTTC
CASSSGLAGVEQFF
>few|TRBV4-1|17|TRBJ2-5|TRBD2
TGCGCCAGCAGCCAAGATATTGAGGGAGGGCTTTTGGAGACCCAGTACTTC
CASSQDIEGGLLETQYF
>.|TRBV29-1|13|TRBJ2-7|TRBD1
TGCAGCGTTGAGCGGACAGGGCGGTACGAGCAGTACTTC
CSVERTGRYEQYF
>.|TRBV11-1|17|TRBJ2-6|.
TGTGCCAGCAGCTTGAATCCAGGTAACTCTGGGGCCAACGTCCTGACTTTC
CASSLNPGNSGANVLTF
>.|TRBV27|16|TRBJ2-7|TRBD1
TGTGCCAGCAGTTTTACACCACAGGGGGCCGCCTACGAGCAGTACTTC
CASSFTPQGAAYEQYF